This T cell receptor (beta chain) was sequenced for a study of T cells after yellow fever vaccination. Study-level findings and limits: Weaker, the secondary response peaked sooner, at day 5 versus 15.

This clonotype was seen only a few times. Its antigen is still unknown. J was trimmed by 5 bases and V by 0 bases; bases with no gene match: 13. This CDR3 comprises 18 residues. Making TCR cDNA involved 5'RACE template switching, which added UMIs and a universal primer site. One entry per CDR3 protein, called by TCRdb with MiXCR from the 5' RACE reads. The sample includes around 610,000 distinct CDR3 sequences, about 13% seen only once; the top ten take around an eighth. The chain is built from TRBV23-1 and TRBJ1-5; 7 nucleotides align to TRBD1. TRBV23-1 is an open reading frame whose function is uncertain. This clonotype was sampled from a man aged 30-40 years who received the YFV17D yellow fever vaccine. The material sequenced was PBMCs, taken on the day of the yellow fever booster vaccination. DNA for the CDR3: TGCGCCAGCAGTCAATCCCGTGGGGACAGCGGCCGCCATCAGCCCCAGCATTTT. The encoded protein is CASSQSRGDSGRHQPQHF.